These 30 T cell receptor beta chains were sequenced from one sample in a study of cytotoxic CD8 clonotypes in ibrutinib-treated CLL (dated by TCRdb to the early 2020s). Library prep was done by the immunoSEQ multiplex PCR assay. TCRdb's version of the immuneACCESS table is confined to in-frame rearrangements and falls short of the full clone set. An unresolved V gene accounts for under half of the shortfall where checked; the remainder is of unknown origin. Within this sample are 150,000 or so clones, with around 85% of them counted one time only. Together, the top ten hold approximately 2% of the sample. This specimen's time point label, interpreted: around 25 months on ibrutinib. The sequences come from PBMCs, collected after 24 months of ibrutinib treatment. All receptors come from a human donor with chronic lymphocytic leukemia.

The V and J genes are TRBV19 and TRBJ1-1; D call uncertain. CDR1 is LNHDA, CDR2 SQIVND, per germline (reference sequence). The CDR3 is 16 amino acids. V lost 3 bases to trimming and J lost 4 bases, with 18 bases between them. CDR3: CASSIEHRRRLTEAFF. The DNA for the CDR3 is TGTGCCAGTAGTATTGAACACAGACGCCGTCTCACTGAAGCTTTCTTT.

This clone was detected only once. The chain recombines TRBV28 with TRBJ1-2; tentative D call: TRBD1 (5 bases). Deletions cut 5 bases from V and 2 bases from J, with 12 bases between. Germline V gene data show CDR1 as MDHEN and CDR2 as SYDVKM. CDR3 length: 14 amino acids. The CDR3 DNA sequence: TGTGCCAGCAGTCCCGGGGGGTCGAACTATGGCTACACCTTC. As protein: CASSPGGSNYGYTF.

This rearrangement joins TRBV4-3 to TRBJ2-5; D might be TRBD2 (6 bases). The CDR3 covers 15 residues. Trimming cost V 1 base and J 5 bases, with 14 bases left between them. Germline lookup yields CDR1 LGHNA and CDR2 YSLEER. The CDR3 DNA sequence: TGCGCCAGCAGCCAAGTTGTGGGGGGATGGGAGACCCAGTACTTC. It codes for CASSQVVGGWETQYF.

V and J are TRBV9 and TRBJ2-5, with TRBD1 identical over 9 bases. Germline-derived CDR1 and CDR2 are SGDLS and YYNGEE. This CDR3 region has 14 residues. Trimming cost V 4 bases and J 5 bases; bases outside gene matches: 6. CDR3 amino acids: CASSTGTGRETQYF. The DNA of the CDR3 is TGTGCCAGCAGCACAGGGACAGGGCGGGAGACCCAGTACTTC.

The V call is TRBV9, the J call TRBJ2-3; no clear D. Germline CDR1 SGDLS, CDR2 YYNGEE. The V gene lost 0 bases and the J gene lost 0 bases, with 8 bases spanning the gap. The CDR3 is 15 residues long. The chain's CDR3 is CASSVVASSTDTQYF. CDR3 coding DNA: TGTGCCAGCAGCGTAGTAGCCAGTAGCACAGATACGCAGTATTTT.

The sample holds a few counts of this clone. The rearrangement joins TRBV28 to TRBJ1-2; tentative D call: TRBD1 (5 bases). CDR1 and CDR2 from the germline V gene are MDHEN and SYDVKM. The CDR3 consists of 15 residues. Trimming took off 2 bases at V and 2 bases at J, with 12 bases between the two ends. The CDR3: CASSLMGRVNYGYTF. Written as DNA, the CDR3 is TGTGCCAGCAGTTTAATGGGCAGGGTGAACTATGGCTACACCTTC.

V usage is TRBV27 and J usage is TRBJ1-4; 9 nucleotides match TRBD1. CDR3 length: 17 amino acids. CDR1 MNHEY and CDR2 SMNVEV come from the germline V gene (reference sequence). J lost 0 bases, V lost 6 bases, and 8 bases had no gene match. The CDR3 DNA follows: TGTGCCAGCAGGGCGGGACAGGGAACCGCAACTAATGAAAAACTGTTTTTT. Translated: CASRAGQGTATNEKLFF.

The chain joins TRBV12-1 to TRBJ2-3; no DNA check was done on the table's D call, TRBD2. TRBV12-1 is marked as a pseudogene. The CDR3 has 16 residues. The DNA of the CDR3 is TGTGCCAGCAGCTTTAGAACTAGCGGGGGTGCTGATACGCAGTATTTT. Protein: CASSFRTSGGADTQYF.

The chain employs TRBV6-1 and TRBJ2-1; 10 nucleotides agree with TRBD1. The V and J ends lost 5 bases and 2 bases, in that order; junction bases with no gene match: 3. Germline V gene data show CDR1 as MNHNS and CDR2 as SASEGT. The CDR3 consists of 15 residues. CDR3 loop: CASSPGTGAYNEQFF. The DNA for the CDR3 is TGTGCCAGCAGTCCTGGGACAGGGGCCTACAATGAGCAGTTCTTC.

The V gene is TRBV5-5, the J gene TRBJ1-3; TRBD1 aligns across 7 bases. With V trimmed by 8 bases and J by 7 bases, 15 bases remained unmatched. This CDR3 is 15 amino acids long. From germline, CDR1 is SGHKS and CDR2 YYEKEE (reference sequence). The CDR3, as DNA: TGTGCCAGTAAGATCTCGGACAGGAATGGGAACACCATATATTTT. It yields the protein CASKISDRNGNTIYF.

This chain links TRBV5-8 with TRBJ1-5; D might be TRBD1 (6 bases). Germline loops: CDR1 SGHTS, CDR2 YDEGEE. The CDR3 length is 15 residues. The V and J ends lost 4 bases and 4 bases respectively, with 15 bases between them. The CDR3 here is CASSKPGARNQPQHF. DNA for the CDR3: TGTGCCAGCAGCAAACCAGGGGCCCGGAATCAGCCCCAGCATTTT.

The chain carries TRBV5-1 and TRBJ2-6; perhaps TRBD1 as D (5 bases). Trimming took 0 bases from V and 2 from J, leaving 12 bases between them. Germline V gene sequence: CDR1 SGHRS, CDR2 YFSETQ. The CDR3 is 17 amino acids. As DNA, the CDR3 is TGCGCCAGCAGCTTGGGTTCAGGGCTCACTGGGGCCAACGTCCTGACTTTC. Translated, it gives CASSLGSGLTGANVLTF.

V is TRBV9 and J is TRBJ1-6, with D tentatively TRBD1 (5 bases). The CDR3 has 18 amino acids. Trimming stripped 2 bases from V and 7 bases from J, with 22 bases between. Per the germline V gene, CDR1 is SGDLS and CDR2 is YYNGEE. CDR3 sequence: CASSVSPAGARGNSPLHF. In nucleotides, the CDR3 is TGTGCCAGCAGCGTCTCTCCTGCCGGGGCGCGTGGAAATTCACCCCTCCACTTT. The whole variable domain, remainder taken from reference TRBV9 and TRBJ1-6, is DSGVTQTPKHLITATGQRVTLRCSPRSGDLSVYWYQQSLDQGLQFLIQYYNGEERAKGNILERFSAQQFPDLHSELNLSSLELGDSALYFCASSVSPAGARGNSPLHFGNGTRLTVT.

CDR3 nucleotides: TGCGCCAGCAGCTCGCAGGGGATGCAAGAGACCCAGTACTTC. This codes for CASSSQGMQETQYF. The chain combines TRBV5-1 with TRBJ2-5; tentative D call: TRBD1 (6 bases). Germline V CDR1 and CDR2: SGHRS, YFSETQ. Trimming took 3 bases from V and 2 from J, leaving 11 bases between them. CDR3 size: 14 residues.

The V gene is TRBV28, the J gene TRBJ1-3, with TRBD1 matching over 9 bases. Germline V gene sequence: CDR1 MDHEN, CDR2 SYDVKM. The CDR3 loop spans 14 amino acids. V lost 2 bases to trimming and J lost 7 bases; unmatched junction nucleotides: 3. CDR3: CASSLGGTGNTIYF. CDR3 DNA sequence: TGTGCCAGCAGTTTAGGAGGGACAGGGAACACCATATATTTT.

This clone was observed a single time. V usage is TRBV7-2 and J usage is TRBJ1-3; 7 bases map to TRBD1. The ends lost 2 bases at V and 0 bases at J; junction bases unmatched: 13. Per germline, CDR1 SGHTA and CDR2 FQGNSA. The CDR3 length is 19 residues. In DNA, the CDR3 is TGTGCCAGCAGCTTACGGTCCTCGACCGGGACAGTCTCTGGAAACACCATATATTTT. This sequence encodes CASSLRSSTGTVSGNTIYF.

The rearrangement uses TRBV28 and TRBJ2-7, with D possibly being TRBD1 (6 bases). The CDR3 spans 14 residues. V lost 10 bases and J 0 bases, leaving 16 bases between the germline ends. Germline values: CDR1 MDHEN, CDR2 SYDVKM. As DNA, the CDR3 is TGTGCCACTTCCTCTACAGGGATCTCCTACGAGCAGTACTTC. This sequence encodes CATSSTGISYEQYF. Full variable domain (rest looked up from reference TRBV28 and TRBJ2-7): DVKVTQSSRYLVKRTGEKVFLECVQDMDHENMFWYRQDPGLGLRLIYFSYDVKMKEKGDIPEGYSVSREKKERFSLILESASTNQTSMYLCATSSTGISYEQYFGPGTRLTVT.

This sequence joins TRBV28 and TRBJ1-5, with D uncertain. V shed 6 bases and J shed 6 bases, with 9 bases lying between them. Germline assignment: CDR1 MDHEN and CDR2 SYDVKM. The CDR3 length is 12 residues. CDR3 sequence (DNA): TGTGCCAGCAGCCAGGACGTTCAGCCCCAGCATTTT. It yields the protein CASSQDVQPQHF.

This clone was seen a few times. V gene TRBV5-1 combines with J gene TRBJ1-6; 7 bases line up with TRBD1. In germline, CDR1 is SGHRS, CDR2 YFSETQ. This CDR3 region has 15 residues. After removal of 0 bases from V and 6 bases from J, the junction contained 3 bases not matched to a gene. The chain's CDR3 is CASSLATGVNSPLHF. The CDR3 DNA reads TGCGCCAGCAGCTTGGCTACAGGGGTTAATTCACCCCTCCACTTT.

The CDR3 loop is CASSHIRKARKSTDTQYF. The DNA of the CDR3 is TGCGCCAGCAGCCATATAAGGAAAGCCCGAAAGAGCACAGATACGCAGTATTTT. V usage is TRBV4-1 and J usage is TRBJ2-3; D is uncertain. V was cut by 3 bases and J by 0 bases, with 19 bases left in between. Per the germline V gene, CDR1 is MGHRA and CDR2 is YSYEKL. The CDR3 consists of 18 residues.

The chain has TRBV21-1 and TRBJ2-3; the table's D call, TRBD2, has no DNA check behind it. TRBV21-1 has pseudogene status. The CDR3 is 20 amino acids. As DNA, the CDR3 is TGTGCCAGCAGCAAAGTCGGGCGGACTAGCGGGAGGCTTGTCACAGATACGCAGTATTTT. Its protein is CASSKVGRTSGRLVTDTQYF.

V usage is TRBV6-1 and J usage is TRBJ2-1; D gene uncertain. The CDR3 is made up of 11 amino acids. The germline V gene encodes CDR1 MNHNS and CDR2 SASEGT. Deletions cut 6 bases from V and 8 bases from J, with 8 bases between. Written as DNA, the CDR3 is TGTGCCAGCAGCGATTTGGATGAGCAGTTCTTC. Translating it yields CASSDLDEQFF.

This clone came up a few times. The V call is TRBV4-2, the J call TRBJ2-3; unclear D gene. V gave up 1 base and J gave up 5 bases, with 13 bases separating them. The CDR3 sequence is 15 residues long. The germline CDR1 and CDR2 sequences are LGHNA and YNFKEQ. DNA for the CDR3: TGTGCCAGCAGCCAAGTAGGGAACTCGGGAGATACGCAGTATTTT. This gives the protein CASSQVGNSGDTQYF.

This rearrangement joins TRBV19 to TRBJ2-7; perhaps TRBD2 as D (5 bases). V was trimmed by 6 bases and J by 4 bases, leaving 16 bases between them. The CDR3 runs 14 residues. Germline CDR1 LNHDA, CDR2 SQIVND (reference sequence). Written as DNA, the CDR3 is TGTGCCAGTAGCACCGGGATCGCAGGATACGAGCAGTACTTC. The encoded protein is CASSTGIAGYEQYF.

The CDR3 sequence is CASSSTGGWGNQPQHF. The CDR3 DNA is TGTGCCAGCAGTTCCACAGGGGGCTGGGGCAATCAGCCCCAGCATTTT. This chain uses TRBV28 with TRBJ1-5, with 9 bases identical to TRBD1. Germline trimming cut 4 bases from V and 2 bases from J; bases unmatched to any gene: 6. The V gene's germline CDR1 is MDHEN and CDR2 SYDVKM. The CDR3 is made up of 16 amino acids. Combining the CDR3 with reference TRBV28 and TRBJ1-5 gives the whole variable domain DVKVTQSSRYLVKRTGEKVFLECVQDMDHENMFWYRQDPGLGLRLIYFSYDVKMKEKGDIPEGYSVSREKKERFSLILESASTNQTSMYLCASSSTGGWGNQPQHFGDGTRLSIL.

CDR3 in DNA: TGTGCCAGTAGCCATGGTTCTCCCTACTCCTATGGCTACACCTTC. It yields the protein CASSHGSPYSYGYTF. The genes are TRBV19 and TRBJ1-2; D is ambiguous. This CDR3 spans 15 amino acids. Germline CDR1 and CDR2: LNHDA and SQIVND (reference sequence). V lost 6 bases to trimming and J lost 4 bases, with 18 bases between them.

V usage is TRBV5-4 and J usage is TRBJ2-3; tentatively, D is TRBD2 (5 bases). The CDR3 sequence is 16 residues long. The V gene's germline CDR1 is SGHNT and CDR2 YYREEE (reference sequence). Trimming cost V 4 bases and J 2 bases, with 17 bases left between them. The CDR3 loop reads CASSPQPGTSTDTQYF. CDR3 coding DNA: TGTGCCAGCAGCCCCCAGCCGGGAACCTCCACAGATACGCAGTATTTT.

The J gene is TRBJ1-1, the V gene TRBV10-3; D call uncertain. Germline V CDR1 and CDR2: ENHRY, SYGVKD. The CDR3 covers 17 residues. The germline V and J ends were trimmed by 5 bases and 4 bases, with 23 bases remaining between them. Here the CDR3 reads CAISSRRDSKLGTEAFF. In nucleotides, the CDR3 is TGTGCCATCAGTTCTCGTAGGGATTCGAAGTTGGGCACTGAAGCTTTCTTT.

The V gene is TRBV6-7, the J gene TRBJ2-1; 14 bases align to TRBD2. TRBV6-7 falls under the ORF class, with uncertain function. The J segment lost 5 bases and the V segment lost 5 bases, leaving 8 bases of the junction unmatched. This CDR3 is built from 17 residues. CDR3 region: CASSPRLAGGTHNEQFF. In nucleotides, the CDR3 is TGTGCCAGCAGTCCCCGACTAGCGGGGGGGACCCACAATGAGCAGTTCTTC.

Written as DNA, the CDR3 is TGTGCCAGCTCACCACCTAGAACGTTCGGGACAGGGGGCTACAATGAGCAGTTCTTC. It encodes CASSPPRTFGTGGYNEQFF. The gene calls are TRBV18 and TRBJ2-1; 11 bases are a match to TRBD1. Germline V gene data show CDR1 as KGHSH and CDR2 as LQKENI. The CDR3 is 19 residues long. V dropped 0 bases and J dropped 3; count of bases not matched to a gene: 10.